The clone carrying this TCR beta chain has a handful of counts. Germline CDR1 SGDLS, CDR2 YYNGEE. The CDR3 covers 13 residues. V lost 3 bases, J lost 14 bases, and 17 bases lay in between. The data derive from a study of identical twins. TCRdb re-called the 5' RACE reads through MiXCR, storing one row per CDR3 protein. This sample has fewer than 350,000 distinct CDR3 sequences, with about 8% found just once. This same sample was also taken into another study, of yellow fever vaccine responses in identical twins.

The chain couples TRBV9 to TRBJ1-4; D remains ambiguous. The sample taken for sequencing was memory (CD45RO+) T cells sorted from blood. This sequence was found in a woman aged 18 to 35 in good health. CDR3 in DNA: TGTGCCAGCAGCGGCCCTCAGATGGGCGGGCTGTTTTTT. Translation: CASSGPQMGGLFF.